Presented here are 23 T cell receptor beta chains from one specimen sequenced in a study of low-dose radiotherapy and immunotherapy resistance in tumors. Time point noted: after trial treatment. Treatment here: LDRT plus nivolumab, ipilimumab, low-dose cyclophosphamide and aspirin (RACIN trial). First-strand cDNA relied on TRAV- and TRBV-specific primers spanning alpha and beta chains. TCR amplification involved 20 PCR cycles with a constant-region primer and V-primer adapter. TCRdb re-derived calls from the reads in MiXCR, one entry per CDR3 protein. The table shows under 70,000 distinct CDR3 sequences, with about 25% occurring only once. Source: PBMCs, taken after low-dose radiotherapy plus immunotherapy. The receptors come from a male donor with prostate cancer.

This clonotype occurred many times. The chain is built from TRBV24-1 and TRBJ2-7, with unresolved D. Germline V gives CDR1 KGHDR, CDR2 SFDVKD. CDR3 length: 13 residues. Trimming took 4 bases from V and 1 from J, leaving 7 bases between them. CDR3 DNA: TGTGCCACCAGTGAGGCTGCGTCCTACGAGCAGTACTTC. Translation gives CATSEAASYEQYF.

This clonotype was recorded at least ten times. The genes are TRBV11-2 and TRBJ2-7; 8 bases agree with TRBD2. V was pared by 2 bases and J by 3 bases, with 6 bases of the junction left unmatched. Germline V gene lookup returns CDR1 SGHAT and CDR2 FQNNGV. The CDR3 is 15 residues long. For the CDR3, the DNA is TGTGCCAGCAGCTTATACGGGGGGGCATTCTACGAGCAGTACTTC. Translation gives CASSLYGGAFYEQYF.

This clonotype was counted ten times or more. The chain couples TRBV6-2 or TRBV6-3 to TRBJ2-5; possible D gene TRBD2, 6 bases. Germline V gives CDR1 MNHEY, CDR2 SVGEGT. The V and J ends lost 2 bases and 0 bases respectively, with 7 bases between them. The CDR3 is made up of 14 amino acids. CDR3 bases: TGTGCCAGCAGTTACGGGGGGAACCAAGAGACCCAGTACTTC. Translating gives CASSYGGNQETQYF.

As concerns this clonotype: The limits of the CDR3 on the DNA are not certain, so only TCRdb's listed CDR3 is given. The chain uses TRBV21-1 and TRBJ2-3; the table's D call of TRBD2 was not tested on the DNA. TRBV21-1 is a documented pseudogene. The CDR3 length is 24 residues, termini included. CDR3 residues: CASTNQTSMYLCAIGTSGTDTQYF.

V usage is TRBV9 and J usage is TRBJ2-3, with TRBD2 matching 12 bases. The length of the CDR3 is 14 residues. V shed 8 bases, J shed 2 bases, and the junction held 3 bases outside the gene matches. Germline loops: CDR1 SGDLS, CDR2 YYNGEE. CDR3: CARTSGGNTDTQYF. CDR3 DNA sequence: TGTGCCAGGACTAGCGGGGGCAACACAGATACGCAGTATTTT. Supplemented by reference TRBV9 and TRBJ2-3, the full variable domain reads DSGVTQTPKHLITATGQRVTLRCSPRSGDLSVYWYQQSLDQGLQFLIQYYNGEERAKGNILERFSAQQFPDLHSELNLSSLELGDSALYFCARTSGGNTDTQYFGPGTRLTVL.

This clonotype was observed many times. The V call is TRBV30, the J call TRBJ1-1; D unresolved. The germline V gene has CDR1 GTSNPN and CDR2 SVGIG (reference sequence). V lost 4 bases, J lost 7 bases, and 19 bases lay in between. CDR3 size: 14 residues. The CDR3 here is CAWNSLAGTIEAFF. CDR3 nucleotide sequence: TGTGCCTGGAATAGCTTGGCAGGAACTATTGAAGCTTTCTTT.

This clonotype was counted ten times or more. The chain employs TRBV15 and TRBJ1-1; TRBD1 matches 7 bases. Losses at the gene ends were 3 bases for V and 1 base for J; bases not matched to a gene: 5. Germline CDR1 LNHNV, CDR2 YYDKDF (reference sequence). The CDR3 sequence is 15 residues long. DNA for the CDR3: TGTGCCACCAGCAGGAACAGGGGAGGGAACACTGAAGCTTTCTTT. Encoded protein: CATSRNRGGNTEAFF.

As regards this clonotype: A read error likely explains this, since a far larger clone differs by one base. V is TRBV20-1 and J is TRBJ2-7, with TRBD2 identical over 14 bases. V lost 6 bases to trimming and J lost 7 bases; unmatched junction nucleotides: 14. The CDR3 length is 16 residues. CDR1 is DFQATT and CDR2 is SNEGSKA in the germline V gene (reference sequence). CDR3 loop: CSARGTSGREYNEQYF. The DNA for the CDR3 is TGCAGTGCCAGGGGGACTAGCGGGAGAGAGTACAATGAGCAGTACTTC.

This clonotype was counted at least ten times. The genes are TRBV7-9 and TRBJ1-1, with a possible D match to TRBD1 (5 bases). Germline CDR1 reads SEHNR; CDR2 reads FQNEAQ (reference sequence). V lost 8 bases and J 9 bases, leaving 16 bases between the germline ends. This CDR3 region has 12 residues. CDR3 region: CASHNQGRKAFF. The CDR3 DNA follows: TGTGCCAGCCATAATCAGGGACGTAAAGCTTTCTTT.

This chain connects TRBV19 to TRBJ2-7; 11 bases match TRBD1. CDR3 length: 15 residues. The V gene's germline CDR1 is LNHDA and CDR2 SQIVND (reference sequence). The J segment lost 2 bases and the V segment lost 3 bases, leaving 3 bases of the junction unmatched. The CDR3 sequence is CASSIGTGGTYEQYF. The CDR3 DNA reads TGTGCCAGTAGTATTGGGACAGGGGGAACCTACGAGCAGTACTTC.

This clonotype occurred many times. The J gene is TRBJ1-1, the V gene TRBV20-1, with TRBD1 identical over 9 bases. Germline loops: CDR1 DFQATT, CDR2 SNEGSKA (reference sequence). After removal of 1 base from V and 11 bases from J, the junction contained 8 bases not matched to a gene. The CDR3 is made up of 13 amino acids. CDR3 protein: CSARGQGVGAAFF. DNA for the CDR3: TGCAGTGCTAGAGGACAGGGGGTAGGGGCGGCTTTCTTT.

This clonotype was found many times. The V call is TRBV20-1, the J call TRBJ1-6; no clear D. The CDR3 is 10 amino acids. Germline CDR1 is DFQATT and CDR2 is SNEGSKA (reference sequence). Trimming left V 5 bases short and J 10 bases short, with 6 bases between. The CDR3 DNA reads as TGCAGTGCTGCCCCCTCACCCCTCCACTTT. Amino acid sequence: CSAAPSPLHF.

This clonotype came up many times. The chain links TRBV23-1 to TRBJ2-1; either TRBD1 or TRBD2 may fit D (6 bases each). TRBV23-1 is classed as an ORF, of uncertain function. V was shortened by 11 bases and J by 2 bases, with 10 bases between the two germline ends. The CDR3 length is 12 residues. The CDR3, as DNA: TGCGCCTGGGGGGACACCTACAATGAGCAGTTCTTC. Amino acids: CAWGDTYNEQFF.

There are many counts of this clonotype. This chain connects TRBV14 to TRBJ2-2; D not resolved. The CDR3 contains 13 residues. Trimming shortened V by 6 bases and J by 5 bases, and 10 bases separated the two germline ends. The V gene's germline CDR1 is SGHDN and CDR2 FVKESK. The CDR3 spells CASRYTETGELFF. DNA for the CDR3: TGTGCCAGCAGATATACGGAGACCGGGGAGCTGTTTTTT.

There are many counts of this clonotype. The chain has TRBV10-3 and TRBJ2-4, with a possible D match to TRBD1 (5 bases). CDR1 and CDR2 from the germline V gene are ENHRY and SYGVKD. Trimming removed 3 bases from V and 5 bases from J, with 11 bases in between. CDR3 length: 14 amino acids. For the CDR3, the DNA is TGTGCCATCAGTGACAGGGAAAAGCAAAACATTCAGTACTTC. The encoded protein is CAISDREKQNIQYF.

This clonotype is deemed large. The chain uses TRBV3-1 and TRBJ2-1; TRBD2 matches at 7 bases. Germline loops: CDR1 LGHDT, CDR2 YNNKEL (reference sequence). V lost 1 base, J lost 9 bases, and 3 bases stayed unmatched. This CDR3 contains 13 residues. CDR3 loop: CASSQVREGEQFF. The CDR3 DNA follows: TGTGCCAGCAGCCAAGTAAGGGAGGGTGAGCAGTTCTTC.

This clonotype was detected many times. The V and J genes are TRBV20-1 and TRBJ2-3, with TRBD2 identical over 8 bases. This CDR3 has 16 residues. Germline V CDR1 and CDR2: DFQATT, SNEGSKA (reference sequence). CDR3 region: CSAIPRRRGGTDTQYF. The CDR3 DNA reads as TGCAGCGCCATCCCCCGCCGGCGGGGGGGCACAGATACGCAGTATTTT.

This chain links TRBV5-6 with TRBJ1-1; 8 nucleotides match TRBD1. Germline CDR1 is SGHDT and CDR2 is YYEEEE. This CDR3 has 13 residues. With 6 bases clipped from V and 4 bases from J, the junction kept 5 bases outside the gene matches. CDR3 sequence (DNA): TGTGCCAGCACCCATGACAGGGGCACTGAAGCTTTCTTT. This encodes CASTHDRGTEAFF. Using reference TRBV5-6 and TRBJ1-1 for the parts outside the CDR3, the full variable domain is DAGVTQSPTHLIKTRGQQVTLRCSPKSGHDTVSWYQQALGQGPQFIFQYYEEEERQRGNFPDRFSGHQFPNYSSELNVNALLLGDSALYLCASTHDRGTEAFFGQGTRLTVV.

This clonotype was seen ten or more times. The CDR3 DNA sequence: TGTGCCATCAGTGAAACCGGGACAGGGGCGGGGGGCTACACCTTC. It is translated as CAISETGTGAGGYTF. The chain couples TRBV10-3 to TRBJ1-2, with 10 bases matching TRBD1. The junction had 9 bases not matched to a gene; V was cut back by 3 bases and J by 8 bases. The CDR3 runs 15 residues. Germline lookup yields CDR1 ENHRY and CDR2 SYGVKD.

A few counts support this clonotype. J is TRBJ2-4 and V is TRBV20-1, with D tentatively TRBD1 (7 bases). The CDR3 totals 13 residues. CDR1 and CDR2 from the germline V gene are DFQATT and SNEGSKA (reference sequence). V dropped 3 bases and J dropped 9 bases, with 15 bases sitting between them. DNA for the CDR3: TGCAGTGCTAGGGGTCAGGGGGGAACCATTCAGTACTTC. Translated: CSARGQGGTIQYF.

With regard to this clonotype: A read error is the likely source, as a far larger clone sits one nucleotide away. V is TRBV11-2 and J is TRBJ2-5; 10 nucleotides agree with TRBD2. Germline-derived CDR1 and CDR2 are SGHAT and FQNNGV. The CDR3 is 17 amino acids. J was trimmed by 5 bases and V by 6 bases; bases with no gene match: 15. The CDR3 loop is CASRATPGTSVGETQYF. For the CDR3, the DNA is TGTGCCAGCAGAGCCACTCCCGGGACTAGCGTAGGCGAGACCCAGTACTTC. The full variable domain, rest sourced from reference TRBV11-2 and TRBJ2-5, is EAGVAQSPRYKIIEKRQSVAFWCNPISGHATLYWYQQILGQGPKLLIQFQNNGVVDDSQLPKDRFSAERLKGVDSTLKIQPAKLEDSAVYLCASRATPGTSVGETQYFGPGTRLLVL.

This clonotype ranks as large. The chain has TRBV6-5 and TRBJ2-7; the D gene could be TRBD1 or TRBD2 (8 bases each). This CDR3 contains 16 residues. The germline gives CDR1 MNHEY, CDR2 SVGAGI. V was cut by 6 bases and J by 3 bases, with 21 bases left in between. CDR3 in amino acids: CASRGAGGQDFYEQYF. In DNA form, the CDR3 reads TGTGCCAGCAGAGGGGCGGGGGGACAGGATTTCTACGAGCAGTACTTC.

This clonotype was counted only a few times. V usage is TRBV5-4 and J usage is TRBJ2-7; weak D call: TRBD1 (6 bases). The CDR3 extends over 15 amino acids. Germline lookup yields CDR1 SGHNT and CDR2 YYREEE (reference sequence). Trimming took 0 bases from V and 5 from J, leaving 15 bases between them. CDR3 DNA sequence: TGTGCCAGCAGCTTGGGGTCTGGGGGCAAGAACGAGCAGTACTTC. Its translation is CASSLGSGGKNEQYF.